The clone carrying this T cell receptor beta chain has at least ten counts. Antigen specificity is unknown. TCRdb called the PCR reads again in MiXCR, with one record for every CDR3 protein. The top ten clones hold about 0.81% of a sample with under 800,000 distinct CDR3 sequences, approximately 24% of them seen once. Sorting isolated naive CD8 T cells as CD8+CD4-CCR7+CD45RA+ events. The sample comes from a study of molecular identifiers for immune sequencing clone quantification. On the study more broadly: Replicate RNA came from about 20,000 or 100,000 naive CD8 cells and was split five ways, and four parts were sequenced.

General study points: Naive cells had under 1% of molecules in clones above 20 RNA copies, effectors over 97%. With a barcode shared among identical TCR molecules, highly expanded clone sizes could be underestimated.

V dropped 4 bases and J dropped 14; count of bases not matched to a gene: 7. From germline, CDR1 is MNHEY and CDR2 SMNVEV (reference sequence). The CDR3 contains 13 residues. The TCR was taken from a human donor in good health. Some libraries in this study had Jurkat cell RNA spiked in. Sequenced: naive CD8+ T cells from blood, with Jurkat cell RNA spiked in. This sample's subset: FACS-sorted CD8+CD4-CCR7+CD45RA+ naive T cells. V and J are TRBV27 and TRBJ1-4; 10 bases map to TRBD1. The CDR3 protein is CASSYGTGANLFF. The CDR3 bases are TGTGCCAGCAGTTATGGGACAGGGGCTAATCTGTTTTTT. Full variable domain (missing parts from reference TRBV27 and TRBJ1-4): EAQVTQNPRYLITVTGKKLTVTCSQNMNHEYMSWYRQDPGLGLRQIYYSMNVEVTDKGDVPEGYKVSRKEKRNFPLILESPSPNQTSLYFCASSYGTGANLFFGSGTQLSVL.